This T cell receptor (beta chain) was identified during a study of T cells in Graves' hyperthyroidism and ophthalmopathy (dated by TCRdb to about 2019). Regarding the complete study: Peripheral blood samples were taken at the time of initial diagnosis, prior to any treatment. For training and testing, the 100 patients in the discovery cohort were randomly divided in a 7:3 ratio. Once sampling was done, hyperthyroidism patients were given methimazole at a starting dose of 30 mg daily, whereas ophthalmopathy patients were given high-dose intravenous methylprednisolone. TCR V-J signatures able to tell the groups apart were searched for in a discovery cohort of 100 patients, of whom 43 had Graves' ophthalmopathy and 55 to 60 had stable Graves' hyperthyroidism. In more than five Graves' hyperthyroidism patients, the study also compared T-cell repertoires from thyroid tissue with T-cell repertoires from blood. An independent validation cohort of about 20 hyperthyroidism patients and about 15 patients who later progressed to ophthalmopathy tested prospective prediction of ophthalmopathy. The paper reports TCR Vbeta CDR3 sequencing of some 140 peripheral blood samples: some 44 ophthalmopathy, 70 to 85 hyperthyroidism and approximately 17 progressor patients.

General study outcomes and caveats: A 13 V-J signature model separated ophthalmopathy from stable hyperthyroidism, with about 88% sensitivity and about 81% specificity in cross-validation and 80%/75% in testing. Most expanded thyroid clonotypes (frequency above 0.001) were also found in blood, which suggests that blood repertoires may mirror thyroid immune responses. Sample size was not statistically predetermined, and investigators were not blinded to group allocation. In validation, the model predicted progression to ophthalmopathy a median of approximately 6.6 months before onset, with 70% to 71% sensitivity and just under 75% specificity.

Amplification of TCR beta CDR3 regions was carried out from RNA transcripts. For the first round of RT-PCR on the TCR CDR3, the HTBI primer set was used together with the Qiagen OneStep RT-PCR kit. Libraries were constructed in a second round of multiplex PCR, after which size selection and purification were performed. Paired-end sequencing of the libraries was performed with 100 bp reads on an Illumina HiSeq2000. The source study handled its data this way. SOAPnuke was used to process the raw data, throwing out any read that contained adapters or uncalled bases, had a mean Phred below 15, or lacked an exact constant-primer or identifier match. COPE v1.2.5 was used to merge high-quality paired reads, and clonotypes were defined as unique nucleotide sequences. Clonotypes were aligned to IMGT TRBV, TRBD and TRBJ reference segments using MiTCR v1.1. Analysis was restricted to V-J combinations with a frequency above 0.0001, which covered roughly 99% of repertoires. The TCS score was defined as F50 (clonal expansion) divided by E x V (chaos), with BLOSUM62-based TCRdist calculated between CDR3 peptides within each V-J. Welch's t-statistics and random forest reduced just over 500 V-J features to 10 to 15, which were used in a naive Bayes classifier (R e1071). TCRdb trimmed the raw reads at Q25, called clones with MiXCR and kept productive beta chains. When rows share a CDR3 protein, they turn into one entry using the most common DNA and genes. The V and J calls were not made by the authors but by TCRdb's processing. A total of approximately 630,000 distinct CDR3 sequences appear in this sample, about 16% of them only once. The top ten clones comprise approximately 3.9% of the sample.

Trimming takes 5 bases off V and 6 bases off J; junction bases not matched to a gene: 8. The germline V gene specifies MDHEN as CDR1 and SYDVKM as CDR2. The CDR3 has 15 amino acids, counting the end cysteine and phenylalanine. Only the CDR3 DNA is retained, 45 bases long and in frame from the first base. Stable Graves' hyperthyroidism was defined as the absence of progression to ophthalmopathy over 18 months of follow-up. Hyperthyroidism patients were newly diagnosed, had a disease duration of under 2 months, and were aged 18 to 65 years. Patients with uncontrolled infections, other autoimmune diseases, pregnancy or lactation were excluded. Diagnoses relied on clinical symptoms, serum thyroxine and TRAb, thyroid ultrasound and orbital computed tomography. PBMCs were isolated from 8 to 10 ml of fresh peripheral blood by Ficoll-Paque density gradient centrifugation. Total RNA was extracted using Trizol reagent, and RNA quality was assessed on an Agilent 2100 Bioanalyzer.

The sample holds many counts of this clonotype. Its antigen has not been determined. No base quality information exists; no much larger clone differs at one position. The sample consisted of blood. The chain is made from TRBV28 and TRBJ2-7, with TRBD2 matching 12 junction bases. This clonotype originated in a woman aged 25 to 39 with Graves' hyperthyroidism. CDR3 protein: CASSERLAGVREQYF. The nucleotides read TGTGCCAGCAGTGAACGACTAGCGGGAGTTCGCGAGCAGTACTTC. When the CDR3 is completed using the reference TRBV28 and TRBJ2-7 genes on either side, the full variable domain is DVKVTQSSRYLVKRTGEKVFLECVQDMDHENMFWYRQDPGLGLRLIYFSYDVKMKEKGDIPEGYSVSREKKERFSLILESASTNQTSMYLCASSERLAGVREQYFGPGTRLTVT.